Sequencing of this T cell receptor beta chain was carried out in a study of T cell clusters in autoimmune cytopenias. This CDR3 region has 11 residues. Germline V gives CDR1 DFQATT, CDR2 SNEGSKA (reference sequence). Multiplex touch-down PCR amplified TRB using TRB-A and TRB-B pools in one tube. TCRdb reprocessed the multiplex PCR reads, with one entry per CDR3 protein and no DNA. The sample table sets out roughly 7,500 distinct CDR3 sequences. A note on this clonotype: Its antigen is not known.

TRB amplification used approximately 0.25 ug of peripheral blood genomic DNA. The study, taken as a whole, reports: TRB repertoire shifts in secondary cytopenia and chronic lymphocytic leukemia mostly reflected lymphoma, not autoimmunity.

This sample was also put to use in a study of T cell repertoires in aging, cancer and after chemotherapy. As reported in that work: These repertoire data do not allow conclusions about immunological memory after chemotherapy. Hematological cancer patients had lymphoid organ infiltration that may impair thymic emigration or T cell expansion.

V usage is TRBV20-1 and J usage is TRBJ1-1; absent DNA, TCRdb's TRBD1 call cannot be checked. What was sequenced was peripheral blood. The sequence came from a human donor with an autoimmune cytopenia or autoimmune hepatitis (not recorded which). The CDR3 reads CSALQGIEAFF.